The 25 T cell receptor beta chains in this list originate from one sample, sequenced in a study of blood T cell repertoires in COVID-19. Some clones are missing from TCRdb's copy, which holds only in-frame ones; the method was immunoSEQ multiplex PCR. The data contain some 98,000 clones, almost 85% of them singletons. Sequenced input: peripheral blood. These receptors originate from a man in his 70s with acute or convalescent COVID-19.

CDR3 amino acids: CASSLRTEAFF. CDR3 nucleotides: TGTGCCAGCAGCCTTCGGACTGAAGCTTTCTTT. This chain links TRBV3-1 (or the pseudogene TRBV3-2) with TRBJ1-1, with D uncertain. The germline CDR1 and CDR2 sequences are LGHDT and YNNKEL (reference sequence). The CDR3 consists of 11 residues. Trimming cost V 4 bases and J 5 bases, with 5 bases left between them.

CDR3 DNA: TGTGCCAGCTCACGGGCGAGGGATATGAACACTGAAGCTTTCTTT. Protein product: CASSRARDMNTEAFF. The rearrangement joins TRBV18 to TRBJ1-1; no definite D call. The CDR3 is 15 amino acids. Trimming pared 4 bases from V and 0 bases from J, leaving 12 bases between. CDR1 and CDR2 (germline): KGHSH, LQKENI.

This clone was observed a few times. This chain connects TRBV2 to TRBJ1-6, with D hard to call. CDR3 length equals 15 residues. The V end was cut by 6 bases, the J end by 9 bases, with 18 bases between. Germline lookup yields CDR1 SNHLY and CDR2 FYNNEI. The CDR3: CASRREVGLGSPLHF. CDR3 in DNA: TGTGCCAGCAGACGGGAGGTTGGGCTCGGTTCACCCCTCCACTTT. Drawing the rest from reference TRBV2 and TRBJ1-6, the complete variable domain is EPEVTQTPSHQVTQMGQEVILRCVPISNHLYFYWYRQILGQKVEFLVSFYNNEISEKSEIFDDQFSVERPDGSNFTLKIRSTKLEDSAMYFCASRREVGLGSPLHFGNGTRLTVT.

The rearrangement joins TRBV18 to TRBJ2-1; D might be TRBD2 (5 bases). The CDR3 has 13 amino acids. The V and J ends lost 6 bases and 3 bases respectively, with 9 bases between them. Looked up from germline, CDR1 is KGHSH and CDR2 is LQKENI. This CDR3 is CASSPDYYNEQFF. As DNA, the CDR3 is TGTGCCAGCTCGCCCGACTACTACAATGAGCAGTTCTTC.

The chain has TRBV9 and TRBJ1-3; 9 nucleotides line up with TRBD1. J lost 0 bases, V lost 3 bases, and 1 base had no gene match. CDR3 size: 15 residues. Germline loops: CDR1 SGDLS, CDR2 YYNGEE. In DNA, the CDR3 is TGTGCCAGCAGCGCGGACAGGGGCTCTGGAAACACCATATATTTT. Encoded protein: CASSADRGSGNTIYF.

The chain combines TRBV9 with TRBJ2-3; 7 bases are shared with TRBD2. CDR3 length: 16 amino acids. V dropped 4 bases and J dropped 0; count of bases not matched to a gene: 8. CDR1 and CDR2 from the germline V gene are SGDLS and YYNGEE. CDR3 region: CASSPLPGGSTDTQYF. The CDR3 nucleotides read TGTGCCAGCAGCCCCCTTCCGGGGGGTAGCACAGATACGCAGTATTTT.

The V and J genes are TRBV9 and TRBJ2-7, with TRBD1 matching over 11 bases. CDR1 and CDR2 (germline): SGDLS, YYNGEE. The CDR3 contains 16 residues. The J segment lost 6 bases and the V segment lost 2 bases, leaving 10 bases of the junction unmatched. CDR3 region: CASSVSPGTGGGEQYF. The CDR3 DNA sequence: TGTGCCAGCAGCGTTTCACCCGGGACAGGGGGTGGCGAGCAGTACTTC.

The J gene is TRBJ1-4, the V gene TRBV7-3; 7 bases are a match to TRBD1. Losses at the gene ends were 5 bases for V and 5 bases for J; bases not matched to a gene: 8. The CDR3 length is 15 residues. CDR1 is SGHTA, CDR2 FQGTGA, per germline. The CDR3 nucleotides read TGTGCCAGCAGCCGATCCGGGACAGCGAATGAAAAACTGTTTTTT. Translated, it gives CASSRSGTANEKLFF.

CDR3 loop: CASSLGSGANYGYTF. The CDR3 DNA is TGTGCCAGCAGCTTAGGGTCAGGGGCTAACTATGGCTACACCTTC. V usage is TRBV7-9 and J usage is TRBJ1-2; weak D call: TRBD1 (6 bases). This CDR3 contains 15 residues. CDR1 and CDR2 (germline): SEHNR, FQNEAQ (reference sequence). Trimming pared 1 base from V and 0 bases from J, leaving 9 bases between.

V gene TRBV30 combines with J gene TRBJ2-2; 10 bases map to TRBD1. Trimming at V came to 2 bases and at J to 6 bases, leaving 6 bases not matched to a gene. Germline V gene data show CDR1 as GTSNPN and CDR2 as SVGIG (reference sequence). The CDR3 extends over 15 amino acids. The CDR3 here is CAWSTGTGDAGELFF. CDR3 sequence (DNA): TGTGCCTGGAGTACCGGGACAGGGGATGCCGGGGAGCTGTTTTTT. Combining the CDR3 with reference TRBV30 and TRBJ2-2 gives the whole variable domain SQTIHQWPATLVQPVGSPLSLECTVEGTSNPNLYWYRQAAGRGLQLLFYSVGIGQISSEVPQNLSASRPQDRQFILSSKKLLLSDSGFYLCAWSTGTGDAGELFFGEGSRLTVL.

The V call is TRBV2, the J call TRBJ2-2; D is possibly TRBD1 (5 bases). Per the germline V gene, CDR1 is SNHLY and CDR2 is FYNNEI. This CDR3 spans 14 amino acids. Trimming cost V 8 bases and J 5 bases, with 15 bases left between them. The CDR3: CASDWQGGTGELFF. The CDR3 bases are TGTGCCAGCGACTGGCAGGGCGGTACCGGGGAGCTGTTTTTT.

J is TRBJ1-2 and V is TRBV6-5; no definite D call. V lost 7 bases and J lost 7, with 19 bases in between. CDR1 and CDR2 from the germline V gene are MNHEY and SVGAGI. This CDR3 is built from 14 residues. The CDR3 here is CASTKAYGNLGYTF. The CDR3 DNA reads TGTGCCAGCACAAAGGCGTACGGGAATCTTGGCTACACCTTC.

In DNA, the CDR3 is TGTGCCAGCAGCTCGCAGGAAGCCTACGAGCAGTACTTC. Translated, it gives CASSSQEAYEQYF. The chain is built from TRBV6-5 and TRBJ2-7; the D is unclear. Germline assignment: CDR1 MNHEY and CDR2 SVGAGI. This CDR3 has 13 residues. Trimming took off 6 bases at V and 2 bases at J, with 11 bases between the two ends.

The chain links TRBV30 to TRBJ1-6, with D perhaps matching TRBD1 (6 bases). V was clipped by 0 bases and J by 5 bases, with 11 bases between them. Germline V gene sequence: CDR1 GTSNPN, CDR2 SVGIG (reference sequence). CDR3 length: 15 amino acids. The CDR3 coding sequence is TGTGCCTGGAGTGTAGGGGGAACTAATAATTCACCCCTCCACTTT. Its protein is CAWSVGGTNNSPLHF. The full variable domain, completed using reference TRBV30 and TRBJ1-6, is SQTIHQWPATLVQPVGSPLSLECTVEGTSNPNLYWYRQAAGRGLQLLFYSVGIGQISSEVPQNLSASRPQDRQFILSSKKLLLSDSGFYLCAWSVGGTNNSPLHFGNGTRLTVT.

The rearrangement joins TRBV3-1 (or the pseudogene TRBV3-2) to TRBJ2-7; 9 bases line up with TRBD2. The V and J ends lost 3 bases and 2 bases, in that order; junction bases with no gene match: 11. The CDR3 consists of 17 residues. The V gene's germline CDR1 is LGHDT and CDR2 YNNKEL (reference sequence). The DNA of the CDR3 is TGTGCCAGCAGCCAGTTCGTAGCGGGGGCGTTCCCCTACGAGCAGTACTTC. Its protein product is CASSQFVAGAFPYEQYF.

The CDR3 here is CATSDITADTQYF. CDR3 DNA sequence: TGTGCCACCAGTGACATCACTGCAGATACGCAGTATTTT. V and J are TRBV24-1 and TRBJ2-3; unclear D gene. Germline CDR1 reads KGHDR; CDR2 reads SFDVKD. This CDR3 has 13 residues. V was shortened by 4 bases and J by 4 bases, with 8 bases between the two germline ends.

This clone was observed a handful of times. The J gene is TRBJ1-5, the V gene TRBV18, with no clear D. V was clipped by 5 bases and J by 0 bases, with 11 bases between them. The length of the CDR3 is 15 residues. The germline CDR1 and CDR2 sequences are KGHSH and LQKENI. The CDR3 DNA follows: TGTGCCAGCTCAGCCGACAATCATAGCAATCAGCCCCAGCATTTT. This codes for CASSADNHSNQPQHF.

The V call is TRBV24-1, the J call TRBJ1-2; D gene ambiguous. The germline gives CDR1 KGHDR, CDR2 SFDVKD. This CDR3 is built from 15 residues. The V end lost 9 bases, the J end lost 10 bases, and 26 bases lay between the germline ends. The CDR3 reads CATSLGGSDLEDYTF. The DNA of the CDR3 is TGTGCCACCTCACTCGGTGGTTCGGACTTGGAGGACTACACCTTC.

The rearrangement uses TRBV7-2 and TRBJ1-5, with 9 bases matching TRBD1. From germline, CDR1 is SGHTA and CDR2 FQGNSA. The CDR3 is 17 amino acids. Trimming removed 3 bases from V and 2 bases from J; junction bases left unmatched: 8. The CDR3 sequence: CASSFGQGFGGNQPQHF. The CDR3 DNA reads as TGTGCCAGCAGCTTTGGACAGGGGTTTGGGGGCAATCAGCCCCAGCATTTT.

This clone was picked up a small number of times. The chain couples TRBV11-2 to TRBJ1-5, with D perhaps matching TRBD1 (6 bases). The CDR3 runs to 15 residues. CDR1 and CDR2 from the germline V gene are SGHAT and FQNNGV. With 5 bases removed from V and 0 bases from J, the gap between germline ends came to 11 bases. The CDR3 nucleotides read TGTGCCAGCAGCCTGGACAGAGATAGCAATCAGCCCCAGCATTTT. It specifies CASSLDRDSNQPQHF.

In nucleotides, the CDR3 is TGCAGCGTACCCGGTGAGGGTGCGCAGCCCCAGCATTTT. Translated: CSVPGEGAQPQHF. The genes are TRBV29-1 and TRBJ1-5; D is uncertain. The CDR3 has 13 residues. Germline values: CDR1 SQVTM, CDR2 ANQGSEA. Trimming pared 6 bases from V and 7 bases from J, leaving 16 bases between.

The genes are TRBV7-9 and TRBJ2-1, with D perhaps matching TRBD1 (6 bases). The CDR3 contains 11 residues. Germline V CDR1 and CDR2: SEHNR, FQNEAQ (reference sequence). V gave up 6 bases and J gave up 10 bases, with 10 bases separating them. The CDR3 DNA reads TGTGCCAGCAGGAGAAGGGGGGAGCAGTTCTTC. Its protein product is CASRRRGEQFF.

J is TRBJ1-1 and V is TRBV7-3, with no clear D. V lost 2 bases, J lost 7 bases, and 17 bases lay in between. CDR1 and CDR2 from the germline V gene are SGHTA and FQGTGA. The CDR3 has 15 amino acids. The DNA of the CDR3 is TGTGCCAGCAGCTTACTCGCCGGGGAGGGAAGTGAAGCTTTCTTT. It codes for CASSLLAGEGSEAFF.

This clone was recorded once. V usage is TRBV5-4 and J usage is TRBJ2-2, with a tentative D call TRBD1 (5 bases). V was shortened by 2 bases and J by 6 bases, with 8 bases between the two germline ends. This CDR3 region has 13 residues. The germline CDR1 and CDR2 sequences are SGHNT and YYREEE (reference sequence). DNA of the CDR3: TGTGCCAGCAGCTTAAAGGGGTCCGGGGAGCTGTTTTTT. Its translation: CASSLKGSGELFF.

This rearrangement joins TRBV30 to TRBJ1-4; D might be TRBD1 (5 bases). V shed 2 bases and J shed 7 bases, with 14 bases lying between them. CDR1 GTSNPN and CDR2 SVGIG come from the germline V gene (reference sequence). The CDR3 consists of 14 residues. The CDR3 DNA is TGTGCCTGGAGTTCAATTGGACATCCTGAAAAACTGTTTTTT. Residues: CAWSSIGHPEKLFF.